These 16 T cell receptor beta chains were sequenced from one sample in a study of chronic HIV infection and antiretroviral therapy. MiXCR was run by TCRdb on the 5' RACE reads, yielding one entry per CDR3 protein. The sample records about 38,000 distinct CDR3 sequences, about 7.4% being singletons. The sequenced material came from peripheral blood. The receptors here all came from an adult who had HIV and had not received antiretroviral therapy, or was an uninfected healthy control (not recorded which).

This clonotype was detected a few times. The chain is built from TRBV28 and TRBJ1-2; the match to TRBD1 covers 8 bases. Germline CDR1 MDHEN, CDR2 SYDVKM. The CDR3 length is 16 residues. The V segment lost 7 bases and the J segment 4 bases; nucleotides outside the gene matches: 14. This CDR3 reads CASILSPLDRGYGYTF. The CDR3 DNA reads TGTGCCAGCATCCTTAGCCCTCTCGACAGGGGCTATGGCTACACCTTC.

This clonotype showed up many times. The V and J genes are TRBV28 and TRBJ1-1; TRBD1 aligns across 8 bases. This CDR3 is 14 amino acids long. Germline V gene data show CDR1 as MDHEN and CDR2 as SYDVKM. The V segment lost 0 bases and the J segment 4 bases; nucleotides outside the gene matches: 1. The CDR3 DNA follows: TGTGCCAGCAGTTTATGGGACAGGGCCACTGAAGCTTTCTTT. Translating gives CASSLWDRATEAFF. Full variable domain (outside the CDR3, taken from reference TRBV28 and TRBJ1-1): DVKVTQSSRYLVKRTGEKVFLECVQDMDHENMFWYRQDPGLGLRLIYFSYDVKMKEKGDIPEGYSVSREKKERFSLILESASTNQTSMYLCASSLWDRATEAFFGQGTRLTVV.

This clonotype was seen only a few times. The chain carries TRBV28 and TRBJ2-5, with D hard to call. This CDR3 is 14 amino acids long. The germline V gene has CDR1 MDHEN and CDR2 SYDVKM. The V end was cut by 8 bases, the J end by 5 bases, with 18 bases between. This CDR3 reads CASSPGHSTETQYF. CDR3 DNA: TGTGCCAGCTCGCCGGGCCATAGCACGGAGACCCAGTACTTC. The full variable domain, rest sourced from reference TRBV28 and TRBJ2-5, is DVKVTQSSRYLVKRTGEKVFLECVQDMDHENMFWYRQDPGLGLRLIYFSYDVKMKEKGDIPEGYSVSREKKERFSLILESASTNQTSMYLCASSPGHSTETQYFGPGTRLLVL.

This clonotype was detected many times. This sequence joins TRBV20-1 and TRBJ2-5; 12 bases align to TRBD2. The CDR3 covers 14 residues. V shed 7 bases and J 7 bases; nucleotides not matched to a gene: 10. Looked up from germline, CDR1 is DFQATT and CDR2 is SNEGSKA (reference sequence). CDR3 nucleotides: TGCAGTGGTATAAGGACTAGCGGGGTCGGGACCCAGTACTTC. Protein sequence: CSGIRTSGVGTQYF.

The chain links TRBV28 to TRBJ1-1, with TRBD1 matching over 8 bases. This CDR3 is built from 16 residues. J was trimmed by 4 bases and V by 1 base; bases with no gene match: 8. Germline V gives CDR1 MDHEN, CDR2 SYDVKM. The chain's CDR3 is CASSLSWTGWRTEAFF. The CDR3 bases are TGTGCCAGCAGTTTATCTTGGACAGGGTGGCGCACTGAAGCTTTCTTT. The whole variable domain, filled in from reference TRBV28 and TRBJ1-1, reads DVKVTQSSRYLVKRTGEKVFLECVQDMDHENMFWYRQDPGLGLRLIYFSYDVKMKEKGDIPEGYSVSREKKERFSLILESASTNQTSMYLCASSLSWTGWRTEAFFGQGTRLTVV.

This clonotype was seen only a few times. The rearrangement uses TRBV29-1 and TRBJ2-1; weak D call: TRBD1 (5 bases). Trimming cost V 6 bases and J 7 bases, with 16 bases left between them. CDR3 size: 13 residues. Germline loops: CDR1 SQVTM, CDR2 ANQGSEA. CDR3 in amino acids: CSVILGSGNEQFF. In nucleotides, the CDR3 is TGCAGCGTGATCCTAGGATCAGGGAATGAGCAGTTCTTC.

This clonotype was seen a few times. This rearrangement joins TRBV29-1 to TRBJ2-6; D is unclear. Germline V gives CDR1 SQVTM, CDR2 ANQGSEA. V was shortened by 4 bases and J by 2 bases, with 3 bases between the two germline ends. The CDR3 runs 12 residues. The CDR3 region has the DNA TGCAGCGTTGTTACTGGGGCCAACGTCCTGACTTTC. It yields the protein CSVVTGANVLTF. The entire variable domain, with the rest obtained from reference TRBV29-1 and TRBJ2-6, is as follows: SAVISQKPSRDICQRGTSLTIQCQVDSQVTMMFWYRQQPGQSLTLIATANQGSEATYESGFVIDKFPISRPNLTFSTLTVSNMSPEDSSIYLCSVVTGANVLTFGAGSRLTVL.

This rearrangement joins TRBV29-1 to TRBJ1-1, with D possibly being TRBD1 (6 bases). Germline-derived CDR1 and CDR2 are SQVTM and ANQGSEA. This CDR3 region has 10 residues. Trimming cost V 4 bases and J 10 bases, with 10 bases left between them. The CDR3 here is CSVGGTLAFF. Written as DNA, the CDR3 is TGCAGCGTTGGGGGGACACTAGCTTTCTTT.

CDR3 bases: TGCGCCAGCAGCCAAGTGGGACTAGGGGGGGTGGGCAATGAGCAGTTCTTC. As protein: CASSQVGLGGVGNEQFF. This chain links TRBV4-3 with TRBJ2-1; TRBD2 matches 8 bases. The CDR3 runs to 17 residues. CDR1 is LGHNA, CDR2 YSLEER, per germline. After removal of 1 base from V and 6 bases from J, the junction contained 11 bases not matched to a gene.

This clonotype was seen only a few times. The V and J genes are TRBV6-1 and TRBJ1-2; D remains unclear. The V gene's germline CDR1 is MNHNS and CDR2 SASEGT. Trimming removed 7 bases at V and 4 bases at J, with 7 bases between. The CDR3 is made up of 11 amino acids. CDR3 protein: CASTESYGYTF. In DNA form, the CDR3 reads TGTGCCAGCACGGAAAGCTATGGCTACACCTTC.

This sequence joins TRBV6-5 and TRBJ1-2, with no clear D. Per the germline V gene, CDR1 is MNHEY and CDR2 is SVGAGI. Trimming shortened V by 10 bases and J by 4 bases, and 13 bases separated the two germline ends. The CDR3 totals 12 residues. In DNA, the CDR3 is TGTGCCACCCAGGCAGCAAGCTATGGCTACACCTTC. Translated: CATQAASYGYTF.

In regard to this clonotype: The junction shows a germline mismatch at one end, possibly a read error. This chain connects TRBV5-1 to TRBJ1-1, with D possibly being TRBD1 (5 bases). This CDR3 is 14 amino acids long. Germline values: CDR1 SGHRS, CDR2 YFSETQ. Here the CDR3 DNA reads TGCGCCAGCAGCTCAGACATCGGTGGGACTGAAACTTTCTTT. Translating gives CASSSDIGGTETFF.

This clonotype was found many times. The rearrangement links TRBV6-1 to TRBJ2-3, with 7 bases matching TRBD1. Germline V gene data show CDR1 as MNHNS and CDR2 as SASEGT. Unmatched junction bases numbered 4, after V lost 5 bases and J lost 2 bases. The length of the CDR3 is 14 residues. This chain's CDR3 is CASSRDRLTDTQYF. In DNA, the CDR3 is TGTGCCAGCAGTCGGGACAGACTCACAGATACGCAGTATTTT.

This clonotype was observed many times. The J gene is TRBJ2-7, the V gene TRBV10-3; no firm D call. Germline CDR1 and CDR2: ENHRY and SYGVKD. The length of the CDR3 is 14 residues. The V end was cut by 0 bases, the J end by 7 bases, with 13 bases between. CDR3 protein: CAISESSGWREQYF. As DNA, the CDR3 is TGTGCCATCAGTGAGTCATCAGGTTGGCGGGAGCAGTACTTC.

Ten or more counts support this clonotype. In nucleotides, the CDR3 is TGCAGTGCTAGCCCTAGCGGAGCCTACAATGAGCAGTTCTTC. Translated: CSASPSGAYNEQFF. The chain joins TRBV20-1 to TRBJ2-1; 7 bases fit TRBD2. Germline CDR1 reads DFQATT; CDR2 reads SNEGSKA (reference sequence). The CDR3 covers 14 residues. The junction had 4 bases not matched to a gene; V was cut back by 3 bases and J by 2 bases.

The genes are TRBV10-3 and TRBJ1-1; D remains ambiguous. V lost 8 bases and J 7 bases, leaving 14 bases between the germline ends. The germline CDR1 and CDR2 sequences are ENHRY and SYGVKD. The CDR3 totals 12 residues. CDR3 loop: CAISSNWGEAFF. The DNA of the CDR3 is TGTGCCATCTCAAGTAACTGGGGTGAAGCTTTCTTT.